This T cell receptor (beta chain) stems from a study of PD-1 blockade in mismatch repair-deficient tumors. Study as a whole: Enrolled about 2013-2017, patients had progressing, pretreated mismatch repair-deficient cancers of about a dozen types. General study results and limits: Tumor-resident clones, often undetectable pretreatment in blood, expanded then contracted after pembrolizumab.

All patients were mismatch repair deficient, assessed by either PCR or immunohistochemistry. A few pembrolizumab responders had their TCRs sequenced. Points on this clone: Its target is not known.

Sequencing used immunoSEQ multiplex PCR; TCRdb keeps in-frame clones, though not all of them. The repertoire consists of about 19,000 clones, with around 80% occurring once and the leading ten covering about 1.4%. The sequence was collected from an adult with mismatch repair-deficient cancer. Sequenced here: PBMCs, sampled 52 weeks after starting pembrolizumab.

Written as DNA, the CDR3 is TGTGCCAGCAGTTTATCAGCTAGCCCTCTTAGCAGAGAGACCCAGTACTTC. As protein: CASSLSASPLSRETQYF. The chain carries TRBV27 and TRBJ2-5; maybe TRBD2 (5 bases). Trimming cost V 0 bases and J 4 bases, with 18 bases left between them. The CDR3 covers 17 residues. Germline V gene data show CDR1 as MNHEY and CDR2 as SMNVEV (reference sequence).